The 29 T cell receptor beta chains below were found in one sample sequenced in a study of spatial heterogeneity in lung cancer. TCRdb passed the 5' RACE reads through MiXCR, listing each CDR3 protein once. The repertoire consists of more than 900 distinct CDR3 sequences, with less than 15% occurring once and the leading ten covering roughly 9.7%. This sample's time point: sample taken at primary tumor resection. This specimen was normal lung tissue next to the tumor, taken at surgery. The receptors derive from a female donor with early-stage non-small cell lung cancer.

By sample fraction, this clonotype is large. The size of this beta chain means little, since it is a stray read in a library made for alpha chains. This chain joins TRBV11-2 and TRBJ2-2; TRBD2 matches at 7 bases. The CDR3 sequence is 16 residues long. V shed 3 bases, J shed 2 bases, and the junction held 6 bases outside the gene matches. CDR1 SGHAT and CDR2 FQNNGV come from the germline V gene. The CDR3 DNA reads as TGTGCCAGCAGCTTGCTAGGCGGGAGTAACACCGGGGAGCTGTTTTTT. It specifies CASSLLGGSNTGELFF.

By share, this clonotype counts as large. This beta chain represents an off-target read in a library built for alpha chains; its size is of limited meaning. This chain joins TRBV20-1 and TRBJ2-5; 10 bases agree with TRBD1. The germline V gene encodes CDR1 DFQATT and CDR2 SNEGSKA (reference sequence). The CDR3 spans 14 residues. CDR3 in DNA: TGCAGCACTAGGACAGGGGGAATTTTAGAGACCCAGTACTTC. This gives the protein CSTRTGGILETQYF.

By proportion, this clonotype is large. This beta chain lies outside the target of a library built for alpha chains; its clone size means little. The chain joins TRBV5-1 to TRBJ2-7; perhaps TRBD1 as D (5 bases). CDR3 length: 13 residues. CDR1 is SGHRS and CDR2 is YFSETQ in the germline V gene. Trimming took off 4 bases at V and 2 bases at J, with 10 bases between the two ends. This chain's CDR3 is CASSQQGAYEQYF. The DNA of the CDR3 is TGCGCCAGCAGCCAGCAAGGGGCCTACGAGCAGTACTTC.

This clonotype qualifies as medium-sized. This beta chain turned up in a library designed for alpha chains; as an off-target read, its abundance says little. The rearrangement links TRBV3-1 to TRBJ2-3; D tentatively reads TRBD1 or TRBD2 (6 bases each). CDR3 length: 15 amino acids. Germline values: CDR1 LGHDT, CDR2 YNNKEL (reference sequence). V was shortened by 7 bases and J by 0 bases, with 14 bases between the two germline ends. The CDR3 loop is CASNKWGASTDTQYF. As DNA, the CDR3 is TGTGCCAGCAACAAGTGGGGGGCCAGCACAGATACGCAGTATTTT.

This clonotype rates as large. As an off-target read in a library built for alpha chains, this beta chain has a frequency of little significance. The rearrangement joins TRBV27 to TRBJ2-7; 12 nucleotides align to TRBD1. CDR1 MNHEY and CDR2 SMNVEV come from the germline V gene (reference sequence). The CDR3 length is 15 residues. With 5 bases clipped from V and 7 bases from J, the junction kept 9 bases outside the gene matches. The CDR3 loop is CASSEWGTGGREQYF. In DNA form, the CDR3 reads TGTGCCAGCAGTGAATGGGGGACAGGGGGCAGGGAGCAGTACTTC.

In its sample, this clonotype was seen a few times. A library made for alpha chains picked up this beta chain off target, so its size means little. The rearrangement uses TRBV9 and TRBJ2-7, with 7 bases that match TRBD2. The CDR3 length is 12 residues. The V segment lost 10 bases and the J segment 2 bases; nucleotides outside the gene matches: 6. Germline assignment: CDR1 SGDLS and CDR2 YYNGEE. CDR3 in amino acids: CAPRGTPYEQYF. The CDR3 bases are TGTGCCCCGCGGGGGACCCCCTACGAGCAGTACTTC.

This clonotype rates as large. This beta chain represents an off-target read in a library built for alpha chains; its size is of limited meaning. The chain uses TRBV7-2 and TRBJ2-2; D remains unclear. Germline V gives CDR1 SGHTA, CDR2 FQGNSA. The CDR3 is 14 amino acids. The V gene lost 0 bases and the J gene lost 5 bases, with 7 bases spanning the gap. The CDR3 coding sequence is TGTGCCAGCAGCTTAGCTACATTTACCGGGGAGCTGTTTTTT. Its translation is CASSLATFTGELFF.

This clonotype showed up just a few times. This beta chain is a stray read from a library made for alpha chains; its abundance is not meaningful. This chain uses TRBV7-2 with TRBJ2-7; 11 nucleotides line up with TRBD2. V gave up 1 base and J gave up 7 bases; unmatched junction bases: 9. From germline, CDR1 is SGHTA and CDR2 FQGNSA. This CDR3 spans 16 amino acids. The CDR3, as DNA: TGTGCCAGCAGCTTAGTGCTAGCGGGAGGCCGAAATGAGCAGTACTTC. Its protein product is CASSLVLAGGRNEQYF.

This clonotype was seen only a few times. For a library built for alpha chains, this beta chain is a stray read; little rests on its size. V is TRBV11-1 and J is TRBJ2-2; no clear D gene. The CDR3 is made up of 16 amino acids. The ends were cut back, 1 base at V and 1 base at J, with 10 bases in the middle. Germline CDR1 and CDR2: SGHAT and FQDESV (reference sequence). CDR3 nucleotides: TGTGCCAGCAGCTTAGGTGGTAGCAAGAACACCGGGGAGCTGTTTTTT. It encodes CASSLGGSKNTGELFF.

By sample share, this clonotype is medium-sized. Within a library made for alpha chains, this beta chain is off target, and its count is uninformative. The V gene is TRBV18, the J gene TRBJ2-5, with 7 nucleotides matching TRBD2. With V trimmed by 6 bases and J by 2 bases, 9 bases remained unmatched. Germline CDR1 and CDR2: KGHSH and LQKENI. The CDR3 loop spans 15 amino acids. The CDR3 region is CASSPVAGTQETQYF. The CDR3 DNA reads TGTGCCAGCTCTCCCGTAGCGGGTACGCAAGAGACCCAGTACTTC.

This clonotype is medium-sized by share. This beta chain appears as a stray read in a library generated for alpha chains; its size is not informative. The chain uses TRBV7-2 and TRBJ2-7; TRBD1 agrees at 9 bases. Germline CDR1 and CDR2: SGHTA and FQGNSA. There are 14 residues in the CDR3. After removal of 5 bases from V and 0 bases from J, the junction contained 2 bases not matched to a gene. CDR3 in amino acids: CASSLTGGSYEQYF. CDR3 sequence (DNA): TGTGCCAGCAGCCTGACAGGGGGCTCCTACGAGCAGTACTTC.

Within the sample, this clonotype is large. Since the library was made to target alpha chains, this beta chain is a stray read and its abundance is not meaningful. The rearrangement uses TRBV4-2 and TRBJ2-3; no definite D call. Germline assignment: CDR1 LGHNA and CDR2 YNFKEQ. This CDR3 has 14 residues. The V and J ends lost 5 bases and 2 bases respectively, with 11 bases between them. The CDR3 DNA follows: TGTGCCAGCAGCAAGGAGCGTCTCACAGATACGCAGTATTTT. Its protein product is CASSKERLTDTQYF.

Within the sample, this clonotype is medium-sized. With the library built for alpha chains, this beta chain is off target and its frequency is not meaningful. The CDR3 nucleotides read TGTGCCAGCAGTCCCCTCTCGCGCGAGCAGTACTTC. Its translation is CASSPLSREQYF. The V gene is TRBV6-2 or TRBV6-3, the J gene TRBJ2-7, with no clear D. V gave up 5 bases and J gave up 6 bases, with 11 bases separating them. The CDR3 has 12 residues. Germline CDR1 MNHEY, CDR2 SVGEGT.

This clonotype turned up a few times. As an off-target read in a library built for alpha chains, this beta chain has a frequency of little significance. The CDR3 coding sequence is TGTGCCAGCAGCCGAAATTACGGGACAGGCACCGGGGAGCTGTTTTTT. Its translation is CASSRNYGTGTGELFF. The rearrangement links TRBV6-2 or TRBV6-3 to TRBJ2-2; TRBD1 matches 8 bases. The CDR3 totals 16 residues. After removal of 6 bases from V and 4 bases from J, the junction contained 10 bases not matched to a gene. CDR1 is MNHEY, CDR2 SVGEGT, per germline.

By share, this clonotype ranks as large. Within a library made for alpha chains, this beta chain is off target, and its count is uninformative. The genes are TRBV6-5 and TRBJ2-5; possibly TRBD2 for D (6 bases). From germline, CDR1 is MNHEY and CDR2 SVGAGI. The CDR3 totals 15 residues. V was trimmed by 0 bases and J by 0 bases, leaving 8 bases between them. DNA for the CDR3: TGTGCCAGCAGTTACTCCCAGCGGGACCAAGAGACCCAGTACTTC. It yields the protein CASSYSQRDQETQYF.

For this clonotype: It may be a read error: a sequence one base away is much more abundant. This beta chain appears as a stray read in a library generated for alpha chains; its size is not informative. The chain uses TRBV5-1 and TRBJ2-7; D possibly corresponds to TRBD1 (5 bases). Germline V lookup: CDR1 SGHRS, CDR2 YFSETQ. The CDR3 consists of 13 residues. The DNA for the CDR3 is TGCGCCAGCAGCCAGCAAGGGGCCTACGGGCAGTACTTC. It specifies CASSQQGAYGQYF.

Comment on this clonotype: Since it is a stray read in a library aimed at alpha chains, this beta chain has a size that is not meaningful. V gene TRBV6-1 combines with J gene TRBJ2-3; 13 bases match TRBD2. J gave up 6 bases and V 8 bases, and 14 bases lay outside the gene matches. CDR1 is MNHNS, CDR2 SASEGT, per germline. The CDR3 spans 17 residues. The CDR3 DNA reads TGTGCCAGCTCCGGTCCTCGAACTAGCGGGGGGGCGGATACGCAGTATTTT. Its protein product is CASSGPRTSGGADTQYF.

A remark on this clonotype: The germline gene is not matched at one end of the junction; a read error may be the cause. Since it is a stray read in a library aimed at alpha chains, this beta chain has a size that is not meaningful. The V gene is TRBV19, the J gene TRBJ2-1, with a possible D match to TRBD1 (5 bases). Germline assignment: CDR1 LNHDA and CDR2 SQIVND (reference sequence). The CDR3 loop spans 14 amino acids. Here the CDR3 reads CVSTPGWGNDEQFF. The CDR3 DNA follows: TGTGTCAGTACCCCAGGGTGGGGTAACGATGAGCAGTTCTTC.

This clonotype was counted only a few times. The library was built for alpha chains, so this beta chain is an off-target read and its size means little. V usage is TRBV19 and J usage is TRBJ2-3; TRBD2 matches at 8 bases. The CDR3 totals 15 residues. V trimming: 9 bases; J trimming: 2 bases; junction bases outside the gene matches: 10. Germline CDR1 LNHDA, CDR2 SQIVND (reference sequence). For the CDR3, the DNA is TGTGCCAGCAGACTTAGCGGGACTTCCACAGATACGCAGTATTTT. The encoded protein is CASRLSGTSTDTQYF.

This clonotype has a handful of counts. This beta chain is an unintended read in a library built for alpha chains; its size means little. The CDR3 loop is CATIPDLGTDTQYF. The CDR3 DNA follows: TGTGCCACCATCCCGGATCTGGGTACAGATACGCAGTATTTT. The chain recombines TRBV6-5 with TRBJ2-3, with unresolved D. CDR1 is MNHEY, CDR2 SVGAGI, per germline. The CDR3 covers 14 residues. Trimming cost V 10 bases and J 3 bases, with 17 bases left between them.

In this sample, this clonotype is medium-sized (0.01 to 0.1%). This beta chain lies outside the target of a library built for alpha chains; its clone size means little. The CDR3 reads CSVGPGYEQYF. The CDR3 coding sequence is TGCAGCGTTGGTCCAGGCTACGAGCAGTACTTC. The chain is built from TRBV29-1 and TRBJ2-7, with D unclear. V was pared by 4 bases and J by 3 bases, with 7 bases between. CDR3 length: 11 residues. Germline V gene data show CDR1 as SQVTM and CDR2 as ANQGSEA.

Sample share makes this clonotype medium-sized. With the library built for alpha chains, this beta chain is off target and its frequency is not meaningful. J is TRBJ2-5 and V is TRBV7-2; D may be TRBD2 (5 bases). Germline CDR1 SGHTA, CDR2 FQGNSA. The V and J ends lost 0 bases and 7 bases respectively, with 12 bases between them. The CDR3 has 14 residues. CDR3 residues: CASSLARGEVTQYF. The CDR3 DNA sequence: TGTGCCAGCAGCTTAGCCCGGGGAGAGGTGACCCAGTACTTC.

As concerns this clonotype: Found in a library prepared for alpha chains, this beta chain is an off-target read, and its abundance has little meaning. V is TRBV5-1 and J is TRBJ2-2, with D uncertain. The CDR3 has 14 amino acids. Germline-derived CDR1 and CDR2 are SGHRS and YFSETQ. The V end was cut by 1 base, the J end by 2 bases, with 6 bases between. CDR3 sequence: CASSLRQNTGELFF. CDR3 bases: TGCGCCAGCAGCTTGAGGCAAAACACCGGGGAGCTGTTTTTT.

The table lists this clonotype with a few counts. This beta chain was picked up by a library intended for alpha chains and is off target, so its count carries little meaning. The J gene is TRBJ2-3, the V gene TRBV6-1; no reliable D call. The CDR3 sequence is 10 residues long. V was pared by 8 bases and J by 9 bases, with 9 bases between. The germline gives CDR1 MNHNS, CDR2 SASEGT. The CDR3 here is CASSQDTQYF. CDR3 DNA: TGTGCCAGCTCCCAAGACACGCAGTATTTT.

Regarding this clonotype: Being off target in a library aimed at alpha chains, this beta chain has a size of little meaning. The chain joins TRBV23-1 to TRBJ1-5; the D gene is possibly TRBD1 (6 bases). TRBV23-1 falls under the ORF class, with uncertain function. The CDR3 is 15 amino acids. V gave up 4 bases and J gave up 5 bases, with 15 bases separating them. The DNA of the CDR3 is TGCGCCAGCAGTCCACGGACAGAGGAACATCAGCCCCAGCATTTT. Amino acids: CASSPRTEEHQPQHF.

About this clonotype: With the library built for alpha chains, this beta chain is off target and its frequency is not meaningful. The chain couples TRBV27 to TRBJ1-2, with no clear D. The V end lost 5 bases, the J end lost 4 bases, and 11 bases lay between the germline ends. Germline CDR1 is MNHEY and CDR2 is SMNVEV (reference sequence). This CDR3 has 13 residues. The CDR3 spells CASSRGPAYGYTF. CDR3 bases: TGTGCCAGCAGTCGCGGCCCAGCCTATGGCTACACCTTC.

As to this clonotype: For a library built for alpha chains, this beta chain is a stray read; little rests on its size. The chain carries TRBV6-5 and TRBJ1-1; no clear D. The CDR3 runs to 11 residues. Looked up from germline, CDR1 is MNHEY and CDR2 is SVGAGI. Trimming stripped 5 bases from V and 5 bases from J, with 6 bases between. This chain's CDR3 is CASSRGTEAFF. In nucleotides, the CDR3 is TGTGCCAGCAGTCGTGGGACTGAAGCTTTCTTT.

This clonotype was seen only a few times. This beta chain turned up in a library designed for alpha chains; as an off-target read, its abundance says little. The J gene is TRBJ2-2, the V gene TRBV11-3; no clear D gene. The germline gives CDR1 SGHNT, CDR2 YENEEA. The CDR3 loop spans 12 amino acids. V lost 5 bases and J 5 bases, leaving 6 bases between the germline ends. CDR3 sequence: CASSPRTGELFF. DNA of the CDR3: TGTGCCAGCAGCCCTAGAACCGGGGAGCTGTTTTTT.

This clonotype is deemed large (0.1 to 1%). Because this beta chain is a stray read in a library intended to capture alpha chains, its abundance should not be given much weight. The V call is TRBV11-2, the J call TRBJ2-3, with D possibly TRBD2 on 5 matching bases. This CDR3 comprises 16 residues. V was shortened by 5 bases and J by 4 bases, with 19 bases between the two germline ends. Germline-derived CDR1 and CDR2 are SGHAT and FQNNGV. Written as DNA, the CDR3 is TGTGCCAGCAGCGTTAATACGGGGTTCATCGCAGATACGCAGTATTTT. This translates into CASSVNTGFIADTQYF. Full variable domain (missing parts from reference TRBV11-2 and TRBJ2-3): EAGVAQSPRYKIIEKRQSVAFWCNPISGHATLYWYQQILGQGPKLLIQFQNNGVVDDSQLPKDRFSAERLKGVDSTLKIQPAKLEDSAVYLCASSVNTGFIADTQYFGPGTRLTVL.